The 30 T cell receptor beta chains in this list originate from one sample, sequenced in a study of CD8+ T cells in alopecia areata. As for treatment: oral pan-JAK inhibitor, 5-10 mg twice daily. RNA was extracted and reverse transcribed into cDNA as the sequencing template. Some clones are missing from TCRdb's copy, which holds only in-frame ones; the method was immunoSEQ multiplex PCR. The table records roughly 180,000 clones, approximately 60% of them present only once. The starting material was CD4+ T cells sorted from blood, obtained at week 4, from a patient treated with tofacitinib. The receptor source for this set is a human donor with alopecia areata.

The J gene is TRBJ1-1, the V gene TRBV7-2; D is undetermined. Germline-derived CDR1 and CDR2 are SGHTA and FQGNSA. Trimming left V 4 bases short and J 4 bases short, with 16 bases between. This CDR3 is 15 amino acids long. CDR3 sequence (DNA): TGTGCCAGCAGCTCTCAGCCAGGTCGGGGCACTGAAGCTTTCTTT. Translating it yields CASSSQPGRGTEAFF. Variable domain in full (rest from reference TRBV7-2 and TRBJ1-1): GAGVSQSPSNKVTEKGKDVELRCDPISGHTALYWYRQSLGQGLEFLIYFQGNSAPDKSGLPSDRFSAERTGGSVSTLTIQRTQQEDSAVYLCASSSQPGRGTEAFFGQGTRLTVV.

The chain links TRBV10-3 to TRBJ1-1, with no clear D. Germline lookup yields CDR1 ENHRY and CDR2 SYGVKD. The V end lost 6 bases, the J end lost 0 bases, and 2 bases lay between the germline ends. This CDR3 has 11 residues. The CDR3 DNA sequence: TGTGCCATCAGCGTGAACACTGAAGCTTTCTTT. It yields the protein CAISVNTEAFF.

The chain has TRBV30 and TRBJ2-7, with TRBD1 matching 7 bases. Germline V lookup: CDR1 GTSNPN, CDR2 SVGIG (reference sequence). The V gene end was trimmed by 2 bases and the J gene end by 1 base; junction bases not matched to a gene: 5. This CDR3 is 14 amino acids long. CDR3 sequence reads: CAWSRDSRSYEQYF. CDR3 DNA sequence: TGTGCCTGGAGTCGGGACAGCCGATCCTACGAGCAGTACTTC.

The chain recombines TRBV30 with TRBJ2-5; no clear D. Germline-derived CDR1 and CDR2 are GTSNPN and SVGIG (reference sequence). V lost 0 bases and J lost 5, with 13 bases in between. The CDR3 has 14 residues. Here the CDR3 reads CAWSVLGLGETQYF. The CDR3 bases are TGTGCCTGGAGTGTACTCGGGCTGGGGGAGACCCAGTACTTC.

V gene TRBV29-1 combines with J gene TRBJ2-5, with D maybe TRBD2 (6 bases). V lost 7 bases and J lost 7, with 19 bases in between. Germline V gene sequence: CDR1 SQVTM, CDR2 ANQGSEA. This CDR3 has 13 amino acids. CDR3 nucleotide sequence: TGCAGCGATTCTGCGGGGCCCGGGGGGACCCAGTACTTC. As protein: CSDSAGPGGTQYF.

The table lists this clone with a count of one. The chain couples TRBV27 to TRBJ2-5; a weak D match, TRBD2 (6 bases). With 5 bases removed from V and 1 base from J, the gap between germline ends came to 14 bases. There are 15 residues in the CDR3. Looked up from germline, CDR1 is MNHEY and CDR2 is SMNVEV (reference sequence). The CDR3: CASSQVGRGQETQYF. The CDR3 nucleotides are TGTGCCAGCAGTCAAGTCGGGCGGGGCCAAGAGACCCAGTACTTC.

The rearrangement links TRBV10-2 to TRBJ1-6; D perhaps matches TRBD1 (6 bases). The V and J ends lost 4 bases and 7 bases respectively, with 11 bases between them. The germline CDR1 and CDR2 sequences are WSHSY and SAAADI. This CDR3 is 14 amino acids long. The CDR3 sequence is CASSGTVQNSPLHF. CDR3 coding DNA: TGCGCCAGCAGTGGGACAGTGCAAAATTCACCCCTCCACTTT.

This clone was seen only a few times. The V and J genes are TRBV7-9 and TRBJ2-5, with 10 positions matching TRBD1. From germline, CDR1 is SEHNR and CDR2 FQNEAQ (reference sequence). The ends lost 7 bases at V and 3 bases at J; junction bases unmatched: 5. CDR3 length: 14 residues. In DNA, the CDR3 is TGTGCCAGCACCCCCGGGACAGGGGAAGAGACCCAGTACTTC. Residues: CASTPGTGEETQYF.

V and J are TRBV30 and TRBJ1-4; TRBD1 aligns across 8 bases. CDR1 and CDR2 (germline): GTSNPN, SVGIG (reference sequence). CDR3 length: 15 residues. The V segment lost 3 bases and the J segment 8 bases; nucleotides outside the gene matches: 11. Here the CDR3 DNA reads TGTGCCTGGAGGGACACCGGGACAGGTCAGGAAAAACTGTTTTTT. Its protein is CAWRDTGTGQEKLFF.

This clone has a handful of counts. The chain employs TRBV7-2 and TRBJ2-5; no definite D call. Looked up from germline, CDR1 is SGHTA and CDR2 is FQGNSA. The CDR3 has 12 amino acids. Deletions cut 2 bases from V and 4 bases from J, with 5 bases between. Written as DNA, the CDR3 is TGTGCCAGCAGCTTACCGACAGAGACCCAGTACTTC. Its protein is CASSLPTETQYF. The entire variable domain, with the rest obtained from reference TRBV7-2 and TRBJ2-5, is as follows: GAGVSQSPSNKVTEKGKDVELRCDPISGHTALYWYRQSLGQGLEFLIYFQGNSAPDKSGLPSDRFSAERTGGSVSTLTIQRTQQEDSAVYLCASSLPTETQYFGPGTRLLVL.

The genes are TRBV28 and TRBJ2-1; D remains ambiguous. CDR1 MDHEN and CDR2 SYDVKM come from the germline V gene. Trimming removed 1 base at V and 6 bases at J, with 7 bases between. CDR3 length equals 13 residues. This CDR3 reads CASSLFPGNEQFF. The CDR3 coding sequence is TGTGCCAGCAGTTTATTTCCCGGCAATGAGCAGTTCTTC. Drawing the rest from reference TRBV28 and TRBJ2-1, the complete variable domain is DVKVTQSSRYLVKRTGEKVFLECVQDMDHENMFWYRQDPGLGLRLIYFSYDVKMKEKGDIPEGYSVSREKKERFSLILESASTNQTSMYLCASSLFPGNEQFFGPGTRLTVL.

In this sample, this clone turned up a few times. The V gene is TRBV5-4, the J gene TRBJ1-1, with a possible D match to TRBD1 (5 bases). The CDR3 runs 14 residues. The V end was cut by 4 bases, the J end by 1 base, with 11 bases between. Germline loops: CDR1 SGHNT, CDR2 YYREEE (reference sequence). The CDR3 here is CASSGQGENTEAFF. The CDR3 DNA reads TGTGCCAGCAGCGGTCAGGGTGAGAACACTGAAGCTTTCTTT.

The genes are TRBV25-1 and TRBJ1-5, with 9 positions matching TRBD1. The ends lost 3 bases at V and 7 bases at J; junction bases unmatched: 10. The germline V gene has CDR1 MGHDK and CDR2 SYGVNS. CDR3 size: 16 residues. The CDR3 DNA is TGTGCCAGCAGTGATTCAGGCCGGACAGGGGCACAGCCCCAGCATTTT. Amino acid sequence: CASSDSGRTGAQPQHF.

The gene calls are TRBV29-1 and TRBJ1-1; TRBD1 matches at 8 bases. The CDR3 totals 16 residues. Trimming removed 3 bases from V and 5 bases from J; junction bases left unmatched: 14. The germline gives CDR1 SQVTM, CDR2 ANQGSEA. CDR3 sequence: CSVEVRGQMGATEAFF. CDR3 sequence (DNA): TGCAGCGTTGAGGTCAGGGGGCAAATGGGTGCGACTGAAGCTTTCTTT.

The chain couples TRBV29-1 to TRBJ2-5; perhaps D is TRBD1 or TRBD2 (5 bases each). V was shortened by 5 bases and J by 2 bases, with 12 bases between the two germline ends. The CDR3 is 13 residues long. CDR1 SQVTM and CDR2 ANQGSEA come from the germline V gene. The CDR3 reads CSVRGRLQETQYF. CDR3 DNA: TGCAGCGTTCGGGGACGTCTACAAGAGACCCAGTACTTC.

The chain couples TRBV4-2 to TRBJ2-1; 12 nucleotides match TRBD2. The length of the CDR3 is 17 residues. Germline V lookup: CDR1 LGHNA, CDR2 YNFKEQ. Trimming removed 1 base from V and 8 bases from J; junction bases left unmatched: 9. The DNA of the CDR3 is TGTGCCAGCAGCCAAGCAGCGCTAGCGGGGGGGCGGGATGAGCAGTTCTTC. Its protein is CASSQAALAGGRDEQFF.

This rearrangement joins TRBV30 to TRBJ2-3; 7 bases are a match to TRBD2. The germline CDR1 and CDR2 sequences are GTSNPN and SVGIG (reference sequence). The V and J ends lost 2 bases and 2 bases, in that order; junction bases with no gene match: 7. The CDR3 has 15 amino acids. The CDR3, as DNA: TGTGCCTGGAGTCCGAGCGGGGCTTACACAGATACGCAGTATTTT. Residues: CAWSPSGAYTDTQYF.

This clone occurred a few times. The rearrangement joins TRBV29-1 to TRBJ1-5, with D uncertain. The CDR3 totals 13 residues. Germline V lookup: CDR1 SQVTM, CDR2 ANQGSEA. V was clipped by 4 bases and J by 1 base, with 8 bases between them. The CDR3 loop reads CSVGVRSNQPQHF. The CDR3, as DNA: TGCAGCGTTGGGGTCCGAAGCAATCAGCCCCAGCATTTT. Drawing the rest from reference TRBV29-1 and TRBJ1-5, the complete variable domain is SAVISQKPSRDICQRGTSLTIQCQVDSQVTMMFWYRQQPGQSLTLIATANQGSEATYESGFVIDKFPISRPNLTFSTLTVSNMSPEDSSIYLCSVGVRSNQPQHFGDGTRLSIL.

The rearrangement joins TRBV7-2 to TRBJ1-1; D unresolved. V was shortened by 1 base and J by 4 bases, with 10 bases between the two germline ends. The CDR3 extends over 14 amino acids. In germline, CDR1 is SGHTA, CDR2 FQGNSA. CDR3 coding DNA: TGTGCCAGCAGCTTAGTCGTTAGCCCCACTGAAGCTTTCTTT. It encodes CASSLVVSPTEAFF.

As for this clone: The junction departs from the called germline gene at one end, perhaps through a read error. The chain carries TRBV7-7 and TRBJ2-5; D is unclear. The CDR3 is 14 residues long. Germline assignment: CDR1 SSHAT and CDR2 FNYEAQ (reference sequence). CDR3 nucleotides: TGTGCTAGCAGCTTGGTTTCGTCTGGAGAGACCCAGTACTTC. Translated: CASSLVSSGETQYF.

The chain recombines TRBV7-8 with TRBJ1-6, with 9 bases lining up with TRBD1. Germline lookup yields CDR1 SGHVS and CDR2 FQNEAQ. The CDR3 is made up of 14 amino acids. The junction had 2 bases not matched to a gene; V was cut back by 6 bases and J by 5 bases. CDR3 sequence (DNA): TGTGCCAGCAGTCGGGACAGGGATAATTCACCCCTCCACTTT. Its translation is CASSRDRDNSPLHF.

J is TRBJ1-1 and V is TRBV5-1; D perhaps matches TRBD1 (5 bases). Germline V gene data show CDR1 as SGHRS and CDR2 as YFSETQ. The ends were cut back, 4 bases at V and 5 bases at J, with 15 bases in the middle. The CDR3 has 14 residues. CDR3 DNA sequence: TGCGCCAGCAGCCCGGGGCCGAGAGGGACTGAAGCTTTCTTT. It encodes CASSPGPRGTEAFF. Looking up the rest from reference TRBV5-1 and TRBJ1-1 gives the full variable domain: KAGVTQTPRYLIKTRGQQVTLSCSPISGHRSVSWYQQTPGQGLQFLFEYFSETQRNKGNFPGRFSGRQFSNSRSEMNVSTLELGDSALYLCASSPGPRGTEAFFGQGTRLTVV.

The gene calls are TRBV10-3 and TRBJ1-2; possibly TRBD1 for D (5 bases). Per the germline V gene, CDR1 is ENHRY and CDR2 is SYGVKD. Trimming left V 3 bases short and J 3 bases short, with 11 bases between. The CDR3 loop spans 14 amino acids. CDR3 region: CAISERGGDYGYTF. In DNA, the CDR3 is TGTGCCATCAGTGAAAGGGGTGGCGACTATGGCTACACCTTC.

This clone was counted a single time. The V gene is TRBV20-1, the J gene TRBJ2-5; D unresolved. Germline V CDR1 and CDR2: DFQATT, SNEGSKA (reference sequence). V lost 6 bases and J lost 13, with 9 bases in between. This CDR3 is 8 amino acids long. CDR3 in amino acids: CSANHGYF. CDR3 nucleotides: TGCAGTGCCAATCATGGGTACTTC.

This chain connects TRBV28 to TRBJ1-1; D not certain. The CDR3 length is 12 residues. Germline values: CDR1 MDHEN, CDR2 SYDVKM. Trimming took 4 bases from V and 0 from J, leaving 3 bases between them. The CDR3, as DNA: TGTGCCAGCAGTTCGGTGAACACTGAAGCTTTCTTT. It yields the protein CASSSVNTEAFF.

This clone was picked up a small number of times. The chain employs TRBV5-1 and TRBJ2-2, with 7 bases aligning to TRBD1. J lost 3 bases, V lost 2 bases, and 1 base had no gene match. CDR3 length: 14 amino acids. Germline V lookup: CDR1 SGHRS, CDR2 YFSETQ. The CDR3 bases are TGCGCCAGCAGCTTACAGGGGCACACCGGGGAGCTGTTTTTT. It encodes CASSLQGHTGELFF.

The chain is built from TRBV30 and TRBJ2-1; either TRBD1 or TRBD2 may supply D (5 bases each). Germline values: CDR1 GTSNPN, CDR2 SVGIG (reference sequence). This CDR3 contains 16 residues. V was shortened by 2 bases and J by 1 base, with 15 bases between the two germline ends. CDR3 region: CAWSLSWGGSYNEQFF. The CDR3 DNA reads TGTGCCTGGAGTTTGTCCTGGGGCGGGTCCTACAATGAGCAGTTCTTC. The full variable domain, completed using reference TRBV30 and TRBJ2-1, is SQTIHQWPATLVQPVGSPLSLECTVEGTSNPNLYWYRQAAGRGLQLLFYSVGIGQISSEVPQNLSASRPQDRQFILSSKKLLLSDSGFYLCAWSLSWGGSYNEQFFGPGTRLTVL.

This chain connects TRBV27 to TRBJ1-5; no clear D gene. CDR1 is MNHEY, CDR2 SMNVEV, per germline (reference sequence). V shed 3 bases and J shed 4 bases, with 10 bases lying between them. The CDR3 contains 14 residues. As DNA, the CDR3 is TGTGCCAGCAGTTTTTCAGGAACTAATCAGCCCCAGCATTTT. Translation gives CASSFSGTNQPQHF.

The chain has TRBV27 and TRBJ1-2, with 9 bases identical to TRBD1. The CDR3 sequence is 16 residues long. V lost 3 bases to trimming and J lost 8 bases; unmatched junction nucleotides: 13. Germline CDR1 and CDR2: MNHEY and SMNVEV (reference sequence). The CDR3 nucleotides read TGTGCCAGCAGTTTTCTTGGGACAGGGAAAGGAGAAGGCTACACCTTC. This codes for CASSFLGTGKGEGYTF.

The V call is TRBV28, the J call TRBJ2-5; TRBD2 matches at 13 bases. This CDR3 has 15 residues. Per germline, CDR1 MDHEN and CDR2 SYDVKM. V dropped 5 bases and J dropped 5; count of bases not matched to a gene: 5. CDR3 in amino acids: CASSPGTSGVETQYF. The CDR3 DNA reads TGTGCCAGCAGTCCCGGGACTAGCGGGGTGGAGACCCAGTACTTC.